In this sample, the clone carrying this T cell receptor (beta chain) turned up a few times. These data are taken from a study of blood T cell repertoires in COVID-19. V lost 8 bases to trimming and J lost 3 bases; unmatched junction nucleotides: 8. This CDR3 comprises 15 residues. Germline V gives CDR1 MNHEY, CDR2 SVGAGI. In the authors' workflow: Reference gene primer amplification gave estimated nucleated cell counts. Libraries were prepared by immunoSEQ multiplex PCR; TCRdb keeps only in-frame clonotypes and omits some of them. That table furnishes V, J and clone size, whereas the DNA furnished D and trimming. The sample has 70,000 to 85,000 clones; around 83% are singletons.

The chain employs TRBV6-5 and TRBJ1-5; 9 nucleotides agree with TRBD1. The clonotype originates from a man at least 80 years old with active or convalescent COVID-19. The sequenced sample was peripheral blood. The CDR3 here is CASSSRDRDNQPQHF. The CDR3 DNA reads TGTGCCAGCTCCTCCCGGGACAGGGACAATCAGCCCCAGCATTTT.